Here is one TCR beta chain with its context. This sample is drawn from a study of T-cell reconstitution after alpha-beta-depleted transplantation in children. Per germline, CDR1 SGHVS and CDR2 FNYEAQ. Trimming took off 4 bases at V and 10 bases at J, with 17 bases between the two ends. This CDR3 is built from 14 residues. A TCRbeta library incorporating unique molecular identifiers was prepared. TCRdb ran MiXCR on the PCR reads and lists one entry per CDR3 protein. This table has 380,000 or so distinct CDR3 sequences, approximately 12% appearing once. This receptor was obtained from a human donor who donated a stem cell graft to a child with Fanconi anemia. Sample: PBMCs, taken from the stem cell graft. V and J are TRBV7-6 and TRBJ1-5; maybe TRBD1 (5 bases). The CDR3 region has the DNA TGTGCCAGCAGCTCCGGGACCGGCCTGGGTCCCCAGCATTTT. It is translated as CASSSGTGLGPQHF. Full variable domain (outside the CDR3, taken from reference TRBV7-6 and TRBJ1-5): GAGVSQSPRYKVTKRGQDVALRCDPISGHVSLYWYRQALGQGPEFLTYFNYEAQQDKSGLPNDRFSAERPEGSISTLTIQRTEQRDSAMYRCASSSGTGLGPQHFGDGTRLSIL.